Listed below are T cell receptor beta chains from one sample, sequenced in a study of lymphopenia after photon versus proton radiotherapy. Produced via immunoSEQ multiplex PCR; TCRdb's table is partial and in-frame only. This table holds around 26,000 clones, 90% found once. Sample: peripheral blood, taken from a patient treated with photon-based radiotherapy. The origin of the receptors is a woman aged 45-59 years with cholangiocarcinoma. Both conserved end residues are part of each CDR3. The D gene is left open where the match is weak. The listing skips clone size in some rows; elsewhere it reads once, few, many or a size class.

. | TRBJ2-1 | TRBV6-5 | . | CASSLKTRGNEQFF | TGTGCCAGCAGCTTAAAGACGAGGGGGAATGAGCAGTTCTTC
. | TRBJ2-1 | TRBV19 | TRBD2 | CASSGGFRGEQFF | TGTGCCAGTAGCGGGGGGTTCCGGGGTGAGCAGTTCTTC
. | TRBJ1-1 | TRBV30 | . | CAWSVRSEAFF | TGTGCCTGGAGTGTAAGATCTGAAGCTTTCTTT
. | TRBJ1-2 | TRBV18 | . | CASSPPSQSPAYLNYGYTF | TGTGCCAGCTCACCCCCATCTCAATCCCCGGCATATCTAAACTATGGCTACACCTTC
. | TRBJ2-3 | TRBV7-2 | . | CASSLGAMGTDTQYF | TGTGCCAGCAGCTTAGGAGCGATGGGCACAGATACGCAGTATTTT
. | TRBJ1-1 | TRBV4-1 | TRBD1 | CASSQQGQGPNTEAFF | TGCGCCAGCAGCCAACAGGGACAGGGTCCGAACACTGAAGCTTTCTTT
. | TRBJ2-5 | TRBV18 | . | CASSPPGLRKTQYF | TGTGCCAGCTCACCACCAGGATTGCGGAAGACCCAGTACTTC
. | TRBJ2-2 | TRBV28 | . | CASSLSGATINTGELFF | TGTGCCAGCAGTTTATCTGGAGCGACGATAAACACCGGGGAGCTGTTTTTT
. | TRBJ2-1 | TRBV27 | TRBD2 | CASSLGTSGVGNEQFF | TGTGCCAGCAGTTTAGGTACTAGCGGGGTAGGGAATGAGCAGTTCTTC
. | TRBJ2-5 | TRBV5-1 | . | CADCSDQETQYF | TGCGCCGACTGCTCTGACCAAGAGACCCAGTACTTC
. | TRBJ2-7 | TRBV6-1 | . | CASSEAMGYEEQYF | TGTGCCAGCAGTGAAGCGATGGGGTATGAGGAGCAGTACTTC
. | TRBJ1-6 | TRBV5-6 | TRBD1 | CASSSYRTGVYNSPLHF | TGTGCCAGCAGCTCCTACCGGACAGGGGTCTATAATTCACCCCTCCACTTT
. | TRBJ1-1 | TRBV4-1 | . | CASSHRLGNTEAFF | TGCGCCAGCAGTCACCGCCTGGGGAACACTGAAGCTTTCTTT
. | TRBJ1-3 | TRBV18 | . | CASSGISGNTIYF | TGTGCCAGCTCAGGTATCTCTGGAAACACCATATATTTT
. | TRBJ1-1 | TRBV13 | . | CASSFRQGFEAFF | TGTGCCAGCAGCTTTCGCCAGGGCTTTGAAGCTTTCTTT
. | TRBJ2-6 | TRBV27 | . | CASSFMTGALSGANVLTF | TGTGCCAGCAGCTTCATGACAGGTGCTCTCTCTGGGGCCAACGTCCTGACTTTC
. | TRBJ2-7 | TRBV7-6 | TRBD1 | CASSLDPGQGAYEQYF | TGTGCCAGCAGCTTGGACCCGGGACAGGGGGCCTACGAGCAGTACTTC
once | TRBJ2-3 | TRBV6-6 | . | CASLTGGTDTQYF | TGTGCCAGCCTTACCGGTGGGACAGATACGCAGTATTTT
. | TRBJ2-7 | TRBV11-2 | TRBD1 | CASSPLTGKFFEQYF | TGTGCCAGCAGCCCTCTGACAGGGAAATTTTTCGAGCAGTACTTC
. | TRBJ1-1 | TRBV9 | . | CASSVVQEAEAFF | TGTGCCAGCAGCGTAGTCCAGGAGGCTGAAGCTTTCTTT
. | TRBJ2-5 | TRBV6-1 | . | CASTERAQETQYF | TGTGCCAGCACGGAGAGGGCCCAAGAGACCCAGTACTTC
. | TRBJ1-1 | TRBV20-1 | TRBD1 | CSASTGTKAFF | TGCAGTGCTTCGACAGGGACTAAAGCTTTCTTT
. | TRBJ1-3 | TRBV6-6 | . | CASSYGNTIYF | TGTGCCAGCAGTTACGGAAACACCATATATTTT
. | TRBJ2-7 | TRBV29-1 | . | CSVRDNIDEQYF | TGCAGCGTGAGGGACAATATCGACGAGCAGTACTTC
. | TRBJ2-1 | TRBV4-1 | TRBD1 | CASSQEQTGDNEQFF | TGCGCCAGCAGCCAAGAACAGACAGGGGATAATGAGCAGTTCTTC
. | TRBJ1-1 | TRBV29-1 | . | CSTNDRYTEAFF | TGCAGCACTAACGACAGATACACTGAAGCTTTCTTT
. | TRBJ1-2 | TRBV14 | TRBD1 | CASSSLTGWNYGYTF | TGTGCCAGCAGCTCACTGACAGGGTGGAACTATGGCTACACCTTC
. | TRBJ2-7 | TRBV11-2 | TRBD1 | CASSLGTGVYEQYF | TGTGCCAGCAGCTTAGGGACAGGGGTCTACGAGCAGTACTTC
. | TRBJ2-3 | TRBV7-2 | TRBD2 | CASRVPGLAGASTDTQYF | TGTGCCAGCAGAGTCCCGGGACTAGCGGGGGCCAGCACAGATACGCAGTATTTT
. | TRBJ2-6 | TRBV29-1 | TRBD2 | CSVPGGSSGANVLTF | TGCAGCGTCCCGGGGGGGAGCTCTGGGGCCAACGTCCTGACTTTC
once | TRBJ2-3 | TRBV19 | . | CASYSRTGTQYF | TGTGCCAGCTACAGCCGGACGGGTACGCAGTATTTT
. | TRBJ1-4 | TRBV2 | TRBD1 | CASRTGQGSTNEKLFF | TGTGCCAGCAGGACGGGACAGGGATCAACTAATGAAAAACTGTTTTTT
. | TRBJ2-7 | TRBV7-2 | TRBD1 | CASSFTGESEQYF | TGTGCCAGCAGCTTTACAGGGGAATCCGAGCAGTACTTC
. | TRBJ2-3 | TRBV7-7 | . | CASSLVGGIADTQYF | TGTGCTAGCAGCTTAGTTGGGGGGATAGCAGATACGCAGTATTTT
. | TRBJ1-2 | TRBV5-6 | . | CASISQGGGYTF | TGTGCCAGCATATCCCAGGGAGGAGGCTACACCTTC
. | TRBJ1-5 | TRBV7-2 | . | CASSLGTNQPQHF | TGTGCCAGCAGCTTAGGTACCAATCAGCCCCAGCATTTT
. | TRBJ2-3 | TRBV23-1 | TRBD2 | CASSGGGSTDTQYF | TGCGCCAGCAGCGGGGGGGGGAGCACAGATACGCAGTATTTT
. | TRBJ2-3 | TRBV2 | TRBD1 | CASTDRLPADTQYF | TGTGCCAGCACGGACAGGCTCCCCGCAGATACGCAGTATTTT
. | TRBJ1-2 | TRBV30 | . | CAWSVHTTNYGYTF | TGTGCCTGGAGTGTACACACGACAAACTATGGCTACACCTTC
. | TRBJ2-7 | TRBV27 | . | CASRKTGGGSYEQYF | TGTGCCAGCAGGAAGACCGGAGGAGGGTCCTACGAGCAGTACTTC
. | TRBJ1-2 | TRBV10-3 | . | CAISESWGARDYGYTF | TGTGCCATCAGTGAGTCGTGGGGGGCACGAGACTATGGCTACACCTTC
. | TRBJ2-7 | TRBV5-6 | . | CASSLIRGDEQYF | TGTGCCAGCAGCTTGATCAGGGGCGACGAGCAGTACTTC
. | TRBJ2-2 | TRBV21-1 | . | CASSNLGVGGTGELFF | TGTGCCAGCAGCAATCTGGGGGTAGGTGGCACCGGGGAGCTGTTTTTT